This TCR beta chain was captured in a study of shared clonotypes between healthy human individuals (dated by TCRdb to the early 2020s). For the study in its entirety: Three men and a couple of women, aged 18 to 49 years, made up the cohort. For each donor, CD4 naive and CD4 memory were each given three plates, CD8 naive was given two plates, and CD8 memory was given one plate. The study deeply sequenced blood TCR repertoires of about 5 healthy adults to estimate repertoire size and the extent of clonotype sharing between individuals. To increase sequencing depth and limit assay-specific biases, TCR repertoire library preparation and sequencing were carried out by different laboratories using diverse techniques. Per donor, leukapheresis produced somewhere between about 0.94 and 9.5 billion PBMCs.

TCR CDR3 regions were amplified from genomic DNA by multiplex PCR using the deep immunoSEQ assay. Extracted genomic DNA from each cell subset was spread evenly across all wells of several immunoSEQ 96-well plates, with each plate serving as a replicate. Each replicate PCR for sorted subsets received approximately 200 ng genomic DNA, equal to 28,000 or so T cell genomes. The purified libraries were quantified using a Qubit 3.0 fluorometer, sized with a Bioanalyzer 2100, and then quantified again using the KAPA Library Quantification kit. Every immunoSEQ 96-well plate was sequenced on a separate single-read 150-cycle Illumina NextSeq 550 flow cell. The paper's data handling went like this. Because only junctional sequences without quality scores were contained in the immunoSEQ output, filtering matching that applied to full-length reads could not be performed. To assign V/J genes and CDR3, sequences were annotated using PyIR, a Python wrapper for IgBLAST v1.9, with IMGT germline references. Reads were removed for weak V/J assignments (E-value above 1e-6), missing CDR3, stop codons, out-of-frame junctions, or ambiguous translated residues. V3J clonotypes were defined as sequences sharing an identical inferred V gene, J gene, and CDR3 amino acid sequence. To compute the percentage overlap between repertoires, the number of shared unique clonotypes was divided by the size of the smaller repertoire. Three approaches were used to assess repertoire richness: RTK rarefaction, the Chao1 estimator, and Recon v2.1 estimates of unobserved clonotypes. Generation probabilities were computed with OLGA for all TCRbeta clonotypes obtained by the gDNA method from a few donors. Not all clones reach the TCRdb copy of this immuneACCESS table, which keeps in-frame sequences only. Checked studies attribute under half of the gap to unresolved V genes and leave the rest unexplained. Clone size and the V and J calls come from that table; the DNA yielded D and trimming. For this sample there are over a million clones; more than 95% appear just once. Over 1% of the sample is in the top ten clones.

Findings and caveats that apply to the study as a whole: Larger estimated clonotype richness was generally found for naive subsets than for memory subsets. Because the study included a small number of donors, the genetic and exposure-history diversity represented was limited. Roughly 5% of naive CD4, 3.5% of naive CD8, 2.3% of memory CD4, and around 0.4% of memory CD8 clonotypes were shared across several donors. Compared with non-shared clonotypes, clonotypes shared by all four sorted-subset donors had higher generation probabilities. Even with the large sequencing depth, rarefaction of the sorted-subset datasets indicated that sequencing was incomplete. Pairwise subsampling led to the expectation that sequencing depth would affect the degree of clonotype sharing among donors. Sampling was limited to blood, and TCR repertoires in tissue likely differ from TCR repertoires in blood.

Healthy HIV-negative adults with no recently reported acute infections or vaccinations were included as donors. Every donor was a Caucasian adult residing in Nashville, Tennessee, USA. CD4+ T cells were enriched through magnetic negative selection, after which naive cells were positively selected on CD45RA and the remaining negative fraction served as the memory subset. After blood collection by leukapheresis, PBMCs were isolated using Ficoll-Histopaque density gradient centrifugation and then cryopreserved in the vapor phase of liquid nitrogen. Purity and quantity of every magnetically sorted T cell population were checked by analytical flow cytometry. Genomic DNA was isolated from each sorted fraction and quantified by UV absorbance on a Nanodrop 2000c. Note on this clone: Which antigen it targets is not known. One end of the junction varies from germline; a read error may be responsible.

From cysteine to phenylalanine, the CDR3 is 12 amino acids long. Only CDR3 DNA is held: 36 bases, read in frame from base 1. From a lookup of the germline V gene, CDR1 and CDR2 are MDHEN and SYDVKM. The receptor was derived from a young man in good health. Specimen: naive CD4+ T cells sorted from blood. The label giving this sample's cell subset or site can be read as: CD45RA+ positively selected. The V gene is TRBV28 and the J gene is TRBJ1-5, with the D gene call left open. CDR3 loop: CASSLWSQPQHF. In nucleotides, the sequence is TGTGCCAGCAGCTTATGGAGTCAGCCCCAGCATTTT.